Given below is one T cell receptor (beta chain) in context. Peripheral blood came from all dose cohorts at three timepoints. These data are taken from a study of OX40 agonist ivuxolimab in advanced cancers. About the research overall: Patients received the agonistic anti-OX40 (CD134) antibody ivuxolimab. Patients in dose escalation had liver, melanoma, kidney or head and neck cancers. There were three patients with partial responses, one having hepatocellular carcinoma and two cutaneous melanoma.

Profiling relied on immunoSEQ multiplex PCR, and the TCRdb table lists in-frame clones only, not all of them. Here the sample spans about 120,000 clones, 75% to 90% being singletons. V gave up 4 bases and J gave up 5 bases, with 8 bases separating them. CDR1 and CDR2 (germline): MNHNY, SVGAGI (reference sequence). The CDR3 spans 12 residues. The sequence derives from an adult with an advanced solid tumor such as melanoma, head and neck, liver or kidney cancer. The gene calls are TRBV6-6 and TRBJ1-2; no clear D. Sequenced material: CD4+ or CD8+ T cells sorted from blood, taken in a trial of the OX40 agonist ivuxolimab. CDR3 nucleotide sequence: TGTGCCAGCAGTTCTACTGTATATGGCTACACCTTC. It translates to CASSSTVYGYTF.